Reported below is one T cell receptor (beta chain). Profiled with immunoSEQ multiplex PCR; TCRdb holds only in-frame clones, not every one. Of around 96,000 clones in the sample, around 93% were seen once. The data belong to a study of T cell changes during pregnancy in multiple sclerosis. The source material was peripheral blood, sampled in the third trimester of pregnancy. The receptor's source is a female donor with multiple sclerosis, enrolled in a pregnancy study.

The CDR3 DNA reads as TGCGCCAGCAGCTGGGGGAGCGGGAGGGGAGGTAATGAGCAGTTCTTC. Translation: CASSWGSGRGGNEQFF. V usage is TRBV5-1 and J usage is TRBJ2-1, with 10 bases lining up with TRBD2. V dropped 3 bases and J dropped 7; count of bases not matched to a gene: 10. CDR1 is SGHRS, CDR2 YFSETQ, per germline. This CDR3 has 16 residues.